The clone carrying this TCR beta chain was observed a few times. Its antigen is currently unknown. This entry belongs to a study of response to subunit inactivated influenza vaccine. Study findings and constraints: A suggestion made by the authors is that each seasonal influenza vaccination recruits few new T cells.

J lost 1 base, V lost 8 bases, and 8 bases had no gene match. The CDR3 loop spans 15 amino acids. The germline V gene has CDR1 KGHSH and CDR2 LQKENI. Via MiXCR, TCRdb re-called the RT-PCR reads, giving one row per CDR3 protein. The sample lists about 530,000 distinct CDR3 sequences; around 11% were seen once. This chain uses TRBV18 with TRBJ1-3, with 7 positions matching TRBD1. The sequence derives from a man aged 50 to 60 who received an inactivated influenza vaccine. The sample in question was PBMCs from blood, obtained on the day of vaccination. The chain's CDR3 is CASAEPGQSGNTIYF. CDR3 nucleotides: TGTGCCAGCGCCGAACCGGGACAGTCTGGAAACACCATATATTTT.